The 19 T cell receptor beta chains presented below share a single source sample, sequenced in a study of blood T cell repertoires in COVID-19. The table came from immunoSEQ multiplex PCR; TCRdb's copy has only in-frame clones and leaves some out. Among some 220,000 clones, 70% to 85% were seen once, and the ten largest hold approximately 10%. Sequencing used peripheral blood. These TCRs come from a man aged 45-65 years with active or convalescent COVID-19.

V is TRBV27 and J is TRBJ2-1; 7 nucleotides match TRBD2. CDR1 is MNHEY and CDR2 is SMNVEV in the germline V gene (reference sequence). The CDR3 is 15 residues long. V lost 6 bases, J lost 2 bases, and 7 bases stayed unmatched. The CDR3 DNA is TGTGCCAGCAGCCCCCAGCGGGGCCCCTACAATGAGCAGTTCTTC. Translated, it gives CASSPQRGPYNEQFF.

Points on this clone: Other DNA sequences in this sample translate to the same CDR3. This sequence joins TRBV3-1 (or the pseudogene TRBV3-2) and TRBJ1-4; a possible D gene is TRBD1 (5 bases). V was shortened by 0 bases and J by 5 bases, with 10 bases between the two germline ends. Germline V CDR1 and CDR2: LGHDT, YNNKEL (reference sequence). The CDR3 consists of 15 residues. DNA for the CDR3: TGTGCCAGCAGCCAAGATTGGGGGGGGAATGAAAAACTGTTTTTT. Encoded protein: CASSQDWGGNEKLFF.

Only one count was recorded for this clone. V and J are TRBV6-5 and TRBJ2-1; 8 bases map to TRBD2. Looked up from germline, CDR1 is MNHEY and CDR2 is SVGAGI. J was trimmed by 7 bases and V by 3 bases; bases with no gene match: 5. There are 14 residues in the CDR3. CDR3 sequence reads: CASSYSGISNEQFF. In DNA form, the CDR3 reads TGTGCCAGCAGTTATAGCGGGATCTCGAATGAGCAGTTCTTC.

CDR3 DNA: TGCGCCAGCAGCCAAGAATTGAGAGATGAAGAGACCCAGTACTTC. Translated, it gives CASSQELRDEETQYF. The chain has TRBV4-3 and TRBJ2-5, with D unresolved. There are 15 residues in the CDR3. With 0 bases removed from V and 3 bases from J, the gap between germline ends came to 11 bases. Germline assignment: CDR1 LGHNA and CDR2 YSLEER.

This clone was seen a few times. The chain is built from TRBV9 and TRBJ1-4, with D hard to call. CDR1 and CDR2 (germline): SGDLS, YYNGEE. Trimming took off 4 bases at V and 8 bases at J, with 15 bases between the two ends. The CDR3 totals 14 residues. The CDR3 region has the DNA TGTGCCAGCAGCCTCGCGGCGGATGGGGAAAAACTGTTTTTT. Translated: CASSLAADGEKLFF.

At least ten counts were recorded for this clone. This chain connects TRBV19 to TRBJ1-1; D gene ambiguous. The CDR3 extends over 14 amino acids. The germline gives CDR1 LNHDA, CDR2 SQIVND (reference sequence). Trimming took 1 base from V and 1 from J, leaving 7 bases between them. CDR3 in amino acids: CASSIGLSNTEAFF. DNA of the CDR3: TGTGCCAGTAGTATAGGCCTATCGAACACTGAAGCTTTCTTT.

This clone showed up just a few times. V usage is TRBV2 and J usage is TRBJ1-1, with D possibly TRBD1 on 5 matching bases. Germline V CDR1 and CDR2: SNHLY, FYNNEI. The V gene lost 5 bases and the J gene lost 1 base, with 20 bases spanning the gap. The CDR3 contains 17 residues. CDR3 nucleotide sequence: TGTGCCAGCAGTAAAGAAAGACAGAGCTTTGGGAACACTGAAGCTTTCTTT. Translation gives CASSKERQSFGNTEAFF. Based on the CDR3 plus reference TRBV2 and TRBJ1-1, the full variable domain is EPEVTQTPSHQVTQMGQEVILRCVPISNHLYFYWYRQILGQKVEFLVSFYNNEISEKSEIFDDQFSVERPDGSNFTLKIRSTKLEDSAMYFCASSKERQSFGNTEAFFGQGTRLTVV.

This clone is a singleton in its sample. The rearrangement links TRBV10-3 to TRBJ2-5; no definite D call. The ends were cut back, 3 bases at V and 2 bases at J, with 4 bases in the middle. Germline V gene data show CDR1 as ENHRY and CDR2 as SYGVKD. The CDR3 sequence is 12 residues long. CDR3 nucleotides: TGTGCCATCAGTGACAGGCAAGAGACCCAGTACTTC. It specifies CAISDRQETQYF.

The gene calls are TRBV9 and TRBJ2-1, with TRBD1 matching 8 bases. CDR1 is SGDLS and CDR2 is YYNGEE in the germline V gene. The CDR3 extends over 11 amino acids. V gave up 4 bases and J gave up 12 bases; unmatched junction bases: 3. This CDR3 reads CASSRQGPQFF. The CDR3 DNA sequence: TGTGCCAGCAGCCGACAGGGGCCGCAGTTCTTC. Full variable domain (outside the CDR3, taken from reference TRBV9 and TRBJ2-1): DSGVTQTPKHLITATGQRVTLRCSPRSGDLSVYWYQQSLDQGLQFLIQYYNGEERAKGNILERFSAQQFPDLHSELNLSSLELGDSALYFCASSRQGPQFFGPGTRLTVL.

The chain recombines TRBV29-1 with TRBJ1-2, with TRBD1 matching 7 bases. Unmatched junction bases numbered 2, after V lost 3 bases and J lost 1 base. From germline, CDR1 is SQVTM and CDR2 ANQGSEA. The CDR3 is 13 amino acids. The CDR3 bases are TGCAGCGTTGATACAGGGGATAACTATGGCTACACCTTC. This gives the protein CSVDTGDNYGYTF.

The V call is TRBV5-1, the J call TRBJ2-7, with TRBD2 matching 10 bases. Germline CDR1 is SGHRS and CDR2 is YFSETQ. Trimming removed 3 bases from V and 2 bases from J; junction bases left unmatched: 8. This CDR3 contains 16 residues. For the CDR3, the DNA is TGCGCCAGCAGCTGGGCCGGGACTAGCGATACCTACGAGCAGTACTTC. Its protein product is CASSWAGTSDTYEQYF.

The chain links TRBV7-2 to TRBJ1-1, with 7 bases that match TRBD1. Germline CDR1 and CDR2: SGHTA and FQGNSA. CDR3 size: 16 residues. V was pared by 5 bases and J by 1 base, with 10 bases of the junction left unmatched. Here the CDR3 DNA reads TGTGCCAGCAGCCCTTCGAGGACAGGCGGGAACACTGAAGCTTTCTTT. Amino acids: CASSPSRTGGNTEAFF.

This sequence joins TRBV12-3 or TRBV12-4 and TRBJ1-6; unclear D gene. CDR3 length: 13 amino acids. The V end was cut by 4 bases, the J end by 8 bases, with 9 bases between. The CDR3 nucleotides are TGTGCCAGCAGTTCAGTTGAGGATTCACCCCTCCACTTT. It specifies CASSSVEDSPLHF.

This CDR3 is CAISLAGGPTDTQYF. CDR3 bases: TGTGCCATCAGTTTAGCGGGAGGGCCGACAGATACGCAGTATTTT. The chain couples TRBV10-3 to TRBJ2-3; 11 bases are a match to TRBD2. With 5 bases clipped from V and 3 bases from J, the junction kept 4 bases outside the gene matches. CDR1 ENHRY and CDR2 SYGVKD come from the germline V gene. This CDR3 contains 15 residues.

V gene TRBV10-3 combines with J gene TRBJ2-3, with TRBD1 matching 9 bases. Germline-derived CDR1 and CDR2 are ENHRY and SYGVKD. The CDR3 contains 14 residues. V trimming: 0 bases; J trimming: 6 bases; junction bases outside the gene matches: 1. The CDR3 protein is CAISESGQGDTQYF. The CDR3 DNA sequence: TGTGCCATCAGTGAGTCCGGACAGGGGGATACGCAGTATTTT.

This clone was observed a handful of times. V is TRBV6-2 or TRBV6-3 and J is TRBJ2-7, with 14 bases matching TRBD2. Germline-derived CDR1 and CDR2 are MNHEY and SVGEGT. This CDR3 comprises 17 residues. V dropped 5 bases and J dropped 6; count of bases not matched to a gene: 12. DNA for the CDR3: TGTGCCAGCAGTCAAACCGGGACTAGCGGGGGTATCCGCGAGCAGTACGTC. As protein: CASSQTGTSGGIREQYV.

This chain joins TRBV15 and TRBJ2-5; 11 positions agree with TRBD1. The CDR3 consists of 13 residues. The V gene end was trimmed by 7 bases and the J gene end by 5 bases; junction bases not matched to a gene: 3. Germline-derived CDR1 and CDR2 are LNHNV and YYDKDF (reference sequence). The CDR3 protein is CATKDRGRETQYF. The CDR3 DNA is TGTGCCACCAAGGACAGGGGGCGGGAGACCCAGTACTTC.

The CDR3 reads CASSQSKGHGRNQPQHF. Written as DNA, the CDR3 is TGCGCCAGCAGTCAATCGAAGGGACATGGAAGGAATCAGCCCCAGCATTTT. The chain carries TRBV23-1 and TRBJ1-5, with D possibly matching TRBD1 (6 bases). TRBV23-1 is an ORF for which the function is uncertain. CDR3 length: 17 residues. The V end was cut by 0 bases, the J end by 4 bases, with 16 bases between.

The V and J genes are TRBV28 and TRBJ2-1; TRBD2 matches 7 bases. Germline-derived CDR1 and CDR2 are MDHEN and SYDVKM. Trimming removed 5 bases from V and 10 bases from J; junction bases left unmatched: 17. The CDR3 contains 16 residues. The CDR3 reads CASSPAGVGGRKEQFF. The CDR3 DNA sequence: TGTGCCAGCAGTCCCGCGGGGGTAGGCGGGAGAAAAGAGCAGTTCTTC.